Included here is one T cell receptor (beta chain) sequence, with context. CD8 cells regarded as naive lacked CD45RO, were positively chosen for CCR7, and omitted terminally differentiated effector memory CD45RA+ cells. Donors included only healthy HIV-negative adults lacking recent acute infections or vaccinations. This specimen comes from a study of shared clonotypes between healthy human individuals. The CDR3 runs to 15 residues. In germline, CDR1 is MNHNY, CDR2 SVGAGI (reference sequence). V shed 7 bases and J 3 bases; nucleotides not matched to a gene: 11. Profiled with immunoSEQ multiplex PCR; TCRdb holds only in-frame clones, not every one. This table has roughly 2 million clones, about 95% appearing once.

Input material: naive CD8+ T cells sorted from blood. The V gene is TRBV6-6, the J gene TRBJ2-7; 8 bases are shared with TRBD2. The sequence was obtained from a man in his late teens or twenties in good health. The CDR3 DNA reads TGTGCCAGCACCCAGAGCGGGGGTCCCCTCTACGAGCAGTACTTC. Translating it yields CASTQSGGPLYEQYF.